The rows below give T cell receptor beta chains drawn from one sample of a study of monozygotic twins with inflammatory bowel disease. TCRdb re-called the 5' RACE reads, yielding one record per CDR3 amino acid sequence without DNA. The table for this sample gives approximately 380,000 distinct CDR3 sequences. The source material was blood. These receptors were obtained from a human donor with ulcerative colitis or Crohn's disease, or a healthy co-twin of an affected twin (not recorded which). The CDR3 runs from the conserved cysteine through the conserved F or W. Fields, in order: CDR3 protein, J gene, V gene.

CDR3aa: CASSQGQGAGEQFF
j_gene: TRBJ2-1
v_gene: TRBV4-3

CDR3aa: CASRKLAGADTQYF
j_gene: TRBJ2-3
v_gene: TRBV6-2/TRBV6-3

CDR3aa: CASSSLAGRGDTQYF
j_gene: TRBJ2-3
v_gene: TRBV7-9

CDR3aa: CASRVSGAFEQFF
j_gene: TRBJ2-1
v_gene: TRBV5-1

CDR3aa: CASSLVGGTGGYSYEQYF
j_gene: TRBJ2-7
v_gene: TRBV11-1

CDR3aa: CASSPRGDKYNEQFF
j_gene: TRBJ2-1
v_gene: TRBV9

CDR3aa: CASSYRVSYEQYF
j_gene: TRBJ2-7
v_gene: TRBV5-6

CDR3aa: CASSLGAAPRALDTQYF
j_gene: TRBJ2-3
v_gene: TRBV5-1

CDR3aa: CSAREWAPGAEAFF
j_gene: TRBJ1-1
v_gene: TRBV20-1

CDR3aa: CASSPTERTGLGEQYF
j_gene: TRBJ2-7
v_gene: TRBV7-9

CDR3aa: CATSDSDRGGEKLFF
j_gene: TRBJ1-4
v_gene: TRBV24-1

CDR3aa: CASSPLQETYNEQFF
j_gene: TRBJ2-1
v_gene: TRBV5-6

CDR3aa: CASKKDGGISPYNEQFF
j_gene: TRBJ2-1
v_gene: TRBV27

CDR3aa: CASSQDVQAINEKLFF
j_gene: TRBJ1-4
v_gene: TRBV3-1

CDR3aa: CASSFSQNTEAFF
j_gene: TRBJ1-1
v_gene: TRBV7-3

CDR3aa: CASSPQWDKPEETQYF
j_gene: TRBJ2-5
v_gene: TRBV18

CDR3aa: CASSLGGTGTPYEQYF
j_gene: TRBJ2-7
v_gene: TRBV7-9